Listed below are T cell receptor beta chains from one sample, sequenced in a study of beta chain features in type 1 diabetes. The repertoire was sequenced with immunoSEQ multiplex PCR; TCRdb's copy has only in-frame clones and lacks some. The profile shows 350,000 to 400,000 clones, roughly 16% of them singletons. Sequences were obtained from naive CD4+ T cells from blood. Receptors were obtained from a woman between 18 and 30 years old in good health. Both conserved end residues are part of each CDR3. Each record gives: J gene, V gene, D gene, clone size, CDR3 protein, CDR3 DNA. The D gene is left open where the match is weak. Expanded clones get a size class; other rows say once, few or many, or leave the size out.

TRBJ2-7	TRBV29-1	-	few	CSVKARSRESYEQYF	TGCAGCGTTAAAGCGAGGAGCAGGGAATCCTACGAGCAGTACTTC
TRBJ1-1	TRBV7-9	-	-	CASSHSTDSSEAFF	TGTGCCAGCAGCCACTCGACGGACAGCTCTGAAGCTTTCTTT
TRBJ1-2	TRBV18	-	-	CASSPSTDHGYTF	TGTGCCAGCTCACCATCGACAGATCATGGCTACACCTTC
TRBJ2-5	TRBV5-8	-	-	CASSDYLARETQYF	TGTGCCAGCAGCGACTACCTAGCACGAGAGACCCAGTACTTC
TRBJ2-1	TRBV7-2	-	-	CASSLEGQIINEQFF	TGTGCCAGCAGCTTAGAAGGACAGATCATCAATGAGCAGTTCTTC
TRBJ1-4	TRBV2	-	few	CASSGLGRRGEKLFF	TGTGCCAGCAGTGGACTGGGGCGTAGGGGTGAAAAACTGTTTTTT
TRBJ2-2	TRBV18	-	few	CASSPLAGSNTGELFF	TGTGCCAGCTCACCTTTAGCTGGATCGAACACCGGGGAGCTGTTTTTT
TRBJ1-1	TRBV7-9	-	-	CASSFGEFFTGTEAFF	TGTGCCAGCAGCTTTGGAGAATTTTTTACCGGGACTGAAGCTTTCTTT
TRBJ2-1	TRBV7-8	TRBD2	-	CASSGVGPGTSGRLSSYNEQFF	TGTGCCAGCAGCGGAGTCGGCCCAGGGACTAGCGGGAGGCTGAGCTCCTACAATGAGCAGTTCTTC
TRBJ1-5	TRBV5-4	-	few	CASSPGGSNQPQHF	TGTGCCAGCAGCCCCGGAGGCAGCAATCAGCCCCAGCATTTT
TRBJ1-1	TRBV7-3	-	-	CASRLSVNTEAFF	TGTGCCAGCAGGTTATCGGTGAACACTGAAGCTTTCTTT
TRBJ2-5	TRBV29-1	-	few	CSVEESQFGTQYF	TGCAGCGTTGAAGAGTCCCAATTCGGGACCCAGTACTTC
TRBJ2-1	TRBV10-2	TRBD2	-	CASREGLGGWEQFF	TGCGCCAGCAGGGAGGGACTAGGGGGTTGGGAGCAGTTCTTC
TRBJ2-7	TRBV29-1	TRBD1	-	CSVEGTGPSREQYF	TGCAGCGTTGAGGGGACAGGGCCCTCTCGAGAGCAGTACTTC
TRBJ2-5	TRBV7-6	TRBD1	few	CASSPKGQKETQYF	TGTGCCAGCAGCCCCAAGGGACAGAAAGAGACCCAGTACTTC
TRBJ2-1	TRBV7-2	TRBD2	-	CASSLVAGVAGNEQFF	TGTGCCAGCAGCTTAGTGGCGGGAGTAGCGGGGAATGAGCAGTTCTTC
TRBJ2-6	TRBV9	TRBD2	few	CARLGGVYSGANVLTF	TGTGCTCGCCTGGGGGGGGTATACTCTGGGGCCAACGTCCTGACTTTC
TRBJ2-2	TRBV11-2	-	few	CASSLDRVMSPGELFF	TGTGCCAGCAGCTTAGATCGCGTTATGTCCCCCGGGGAGCTGTTTTTT
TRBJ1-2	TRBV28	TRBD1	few	CASSLGTGPFGYTF	TGTGCCAGCAGTCTTGGGACAGGTCCTTTTGGCTACACCTTC
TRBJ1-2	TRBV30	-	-	CAWSSGVYGYTF	TGTGCCTGGAGCTCCGGGGTCTATGGCTACACCTTC
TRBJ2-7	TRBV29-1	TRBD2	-	CSVVGLAGAYEQYF	TGCAGCGTTGTCGGACTAGCGGGAGCCTACGAGCAGTACTTC
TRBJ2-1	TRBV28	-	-	CASSSPPYTEFF	TGTGCCAGCAGTTCCCCCCCTTATACGGAGTTCTTC
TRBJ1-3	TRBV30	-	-	CAWSDNSGNTIYF	TGTGCCTGGAGTGATAACAGTGGAAACACCATATATTTT
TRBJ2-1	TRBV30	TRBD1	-	CAWRRTGSSYNEQFF	TGTGCCTGGAGGCGGACAGGGAGCTCCTACAATGAGCAGTTCTTC
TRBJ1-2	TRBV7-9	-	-	CASSLGEGVNYGYTF	TGTGCCAGCAGCTTAGGTGAAGGAGTTAACTATGGCTACACCTTC
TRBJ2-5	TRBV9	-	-	CASSPTRGFRQETQYF	TGTGCCAGCAGTCCTACTAGGGGGTTCCGCCAAGAGACCCAGTACTTC
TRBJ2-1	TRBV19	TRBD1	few	CASSIMGQGSYNEQFF	TGTGCCAGTAGTATCATGGGACAGGGTAGCTACAATGAGCAGTTCTTC
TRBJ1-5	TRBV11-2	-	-	CASSPTTGVGNQPQHF	TGTGCCAGCAGCCCAACCACGGGTGTTGGCAATCAGCCCCAGCATTTT
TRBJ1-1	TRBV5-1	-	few	CASKTQGSTEAFF	TGCGCCAGCAAGACACAGGGTAGCACTGAAGCTTTCTTT
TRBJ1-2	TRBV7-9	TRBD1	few	CASSLGTANYGYTF	TGTGCCAGCAGCTTGGGGACAGCCAACTATGGCTACACCTTC
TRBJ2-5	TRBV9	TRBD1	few	CASSSRTGRETQYF	TGTGCCAGCAGCTCCAGGACAGGCAGGGAGACCCAGTACTTC
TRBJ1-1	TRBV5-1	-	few	CASSLGLIMNTEAFF	TGCGCCAGCAGCCTTGGACTGATCATGAACACTGAAGCTTTCTTT